This T cell receptor (beta chain) was retrieved from a study of blood T cell repertoires in COVID-19. The overall study: The United States, Italy and Spain were the sources of the acute and convalescent COVID-19 samples. The analysed material was cDNA or gDNA that came from T cells, B-cell-depleted T cells, or PBMCs.

As originally analysed: Counts of nucleated cells, estimated from reference gene primer amplification, were obtained. Only in-frame clones appear in the TCRdb table, and some are missing; sequencing was by immunoSEQ multiplex PCR. The D gene and trimming were derived from the DNA, and the V and J assignments and clone size from that table. The sample has some 70,000 clones; 91% are singletons. The CDR3 loop spans 15 amino acids. Germline CDR1 reads LGHNA; CDR2 reads YSLEER. Trimming at V came to 3 bases and at J to 7 bases, leaving 6 bases not matched to a gene. Sequencing was carried out using peripheral blood. The sequence was obtained from a human donor in a cohort sampled during active COVID-19. The J gene is TRBJ1-6, the V gene TRBV4-3; TRBD1 agrees at 7 bases. CDR3 sequence: CASSQEQGWNSPLHF. DNA of the CDR3: TGCGCCAGCAGCCAGGAACAGGGGTGGAATTCACCCCTCCACTTT.